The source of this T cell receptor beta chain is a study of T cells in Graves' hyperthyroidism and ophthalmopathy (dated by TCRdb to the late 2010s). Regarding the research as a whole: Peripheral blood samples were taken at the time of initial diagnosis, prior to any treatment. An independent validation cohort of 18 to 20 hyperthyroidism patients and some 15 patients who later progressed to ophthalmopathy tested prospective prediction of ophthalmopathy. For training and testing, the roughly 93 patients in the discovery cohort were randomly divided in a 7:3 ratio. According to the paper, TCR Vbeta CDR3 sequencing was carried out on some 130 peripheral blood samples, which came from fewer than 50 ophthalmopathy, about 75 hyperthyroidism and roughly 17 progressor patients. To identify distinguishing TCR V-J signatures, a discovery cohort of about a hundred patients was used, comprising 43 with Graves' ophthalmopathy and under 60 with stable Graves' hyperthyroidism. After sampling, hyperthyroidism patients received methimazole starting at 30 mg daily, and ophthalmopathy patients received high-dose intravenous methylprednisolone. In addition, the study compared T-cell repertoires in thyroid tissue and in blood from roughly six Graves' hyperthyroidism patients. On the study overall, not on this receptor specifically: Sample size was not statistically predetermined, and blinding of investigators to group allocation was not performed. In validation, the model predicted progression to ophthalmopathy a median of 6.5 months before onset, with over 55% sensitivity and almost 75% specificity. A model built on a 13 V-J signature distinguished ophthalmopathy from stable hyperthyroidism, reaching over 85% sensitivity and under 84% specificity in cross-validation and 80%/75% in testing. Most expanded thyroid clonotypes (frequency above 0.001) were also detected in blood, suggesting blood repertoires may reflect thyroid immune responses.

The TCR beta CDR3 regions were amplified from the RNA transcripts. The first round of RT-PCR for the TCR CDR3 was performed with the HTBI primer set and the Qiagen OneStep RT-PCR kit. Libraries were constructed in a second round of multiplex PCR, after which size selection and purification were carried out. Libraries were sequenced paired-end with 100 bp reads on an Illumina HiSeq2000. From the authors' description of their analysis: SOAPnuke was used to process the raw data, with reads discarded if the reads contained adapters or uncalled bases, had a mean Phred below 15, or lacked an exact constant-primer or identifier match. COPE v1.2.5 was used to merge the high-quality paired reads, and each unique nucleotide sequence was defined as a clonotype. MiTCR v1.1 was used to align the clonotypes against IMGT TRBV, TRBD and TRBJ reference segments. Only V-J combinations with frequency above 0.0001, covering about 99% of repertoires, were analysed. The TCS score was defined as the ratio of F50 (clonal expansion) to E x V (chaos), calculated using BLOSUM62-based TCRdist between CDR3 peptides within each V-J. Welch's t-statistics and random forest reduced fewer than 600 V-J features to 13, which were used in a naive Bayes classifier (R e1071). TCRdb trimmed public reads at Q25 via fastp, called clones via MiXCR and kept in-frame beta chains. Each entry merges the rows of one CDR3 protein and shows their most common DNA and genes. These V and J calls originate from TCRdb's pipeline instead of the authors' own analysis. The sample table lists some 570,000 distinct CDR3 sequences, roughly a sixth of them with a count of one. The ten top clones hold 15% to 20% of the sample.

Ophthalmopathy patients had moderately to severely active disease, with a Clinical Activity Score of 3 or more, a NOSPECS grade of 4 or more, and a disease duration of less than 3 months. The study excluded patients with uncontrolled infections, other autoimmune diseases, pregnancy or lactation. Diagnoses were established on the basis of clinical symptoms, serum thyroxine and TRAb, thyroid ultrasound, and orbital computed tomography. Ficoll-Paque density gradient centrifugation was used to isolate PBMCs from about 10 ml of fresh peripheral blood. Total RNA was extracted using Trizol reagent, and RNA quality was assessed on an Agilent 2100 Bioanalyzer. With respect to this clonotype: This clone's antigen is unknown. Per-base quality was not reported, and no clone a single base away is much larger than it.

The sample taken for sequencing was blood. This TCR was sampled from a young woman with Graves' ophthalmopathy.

CDR3 loop: CASSEEGWTEAFF. The sequence in DNA is TGCGCCAGCAGTGAGGAGGGGTGGACTGAAGCTTTCTTT. Recombination joined TRBV10-2 with TRBJ1-1; perhaps TRBD1 is the D gene, with 5 bases matching. According to the germline V gene, CDR1 reads WSHSY and CDR2 reads SAAADI. The CDR3 goes from the cysteine to the phenylalanine over 13 residues. The only DNA kept is the CDR3, 39 bases in frame from the first base. V loses 2 bases of germline sequence and J loses 5 bases, and the interval between the two ends is 9 bases.